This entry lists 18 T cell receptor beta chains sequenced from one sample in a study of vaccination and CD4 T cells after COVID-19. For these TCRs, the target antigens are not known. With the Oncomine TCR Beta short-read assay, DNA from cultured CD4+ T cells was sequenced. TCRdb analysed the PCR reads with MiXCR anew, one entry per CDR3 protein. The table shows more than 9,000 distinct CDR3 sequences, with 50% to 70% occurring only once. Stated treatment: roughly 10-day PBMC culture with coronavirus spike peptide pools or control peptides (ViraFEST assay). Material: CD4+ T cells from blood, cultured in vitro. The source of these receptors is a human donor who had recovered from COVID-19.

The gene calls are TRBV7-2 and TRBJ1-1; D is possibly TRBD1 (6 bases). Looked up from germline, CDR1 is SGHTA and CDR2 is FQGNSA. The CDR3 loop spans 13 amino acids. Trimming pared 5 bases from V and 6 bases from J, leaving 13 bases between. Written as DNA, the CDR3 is TGTGCCAGCAGCCCGAGGGGGGGGTCTGAAGCTTTCTTT. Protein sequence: CASSPRGGSEAFF.

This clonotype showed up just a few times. CDR3 amino acids: CASSRHGTEAFF. CDR3 nucleotide sequence: TGTGCCAGCAGCCGCCACGGCACTGAAGCTTTCTTT. The chain has TRBV6-2 or TRBV6-3 and TRBJ1-1; D uncertain. Germline V gene lookup returns CDR1 MNHEY and CDR2 SVGEGT. Trimming removed 6 bases from V and 4 bases from J, with 9 bases in between. The CDR3 covers 12 residues.

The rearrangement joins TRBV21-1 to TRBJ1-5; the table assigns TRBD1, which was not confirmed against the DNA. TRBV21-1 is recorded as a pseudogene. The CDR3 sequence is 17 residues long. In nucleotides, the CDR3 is TGTGCCAGCAGCTCCGCGGGGGCAGGGGTTATCAATCAGCCCCAGCATTTT. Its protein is CASSSAGAGVINQPQHF.

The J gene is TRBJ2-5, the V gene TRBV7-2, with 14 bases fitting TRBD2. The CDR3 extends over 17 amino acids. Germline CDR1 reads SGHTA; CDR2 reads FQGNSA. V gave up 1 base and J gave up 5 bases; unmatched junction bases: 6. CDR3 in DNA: TGTGCCAGCAGCTTAGTGACTAGCGGGGGGGCCCGGGAGACCCAGTACTTC. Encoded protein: CASSLVTSGGARETQYF.

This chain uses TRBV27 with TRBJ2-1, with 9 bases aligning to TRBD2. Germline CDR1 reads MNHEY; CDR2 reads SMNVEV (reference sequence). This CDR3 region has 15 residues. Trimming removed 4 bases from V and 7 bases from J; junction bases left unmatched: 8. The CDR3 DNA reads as TGTGCCAGCAGTTCGGGAGGGACTAGCAAGAATGAGCAGTTCTTC. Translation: CASSSGGTSKNEQFF.

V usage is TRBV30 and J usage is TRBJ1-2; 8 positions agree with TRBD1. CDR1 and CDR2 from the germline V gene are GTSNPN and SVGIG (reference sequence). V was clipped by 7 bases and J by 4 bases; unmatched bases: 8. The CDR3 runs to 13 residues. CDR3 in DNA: TGTGCCTCCTCAGGGGGCAAGTCCTATGGCTACACCTTC. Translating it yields CASSGGKSYGYTF.

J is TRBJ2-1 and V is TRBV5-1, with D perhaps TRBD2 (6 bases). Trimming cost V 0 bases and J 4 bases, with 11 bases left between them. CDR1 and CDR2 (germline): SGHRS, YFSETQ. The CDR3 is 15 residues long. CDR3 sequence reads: CASSLDRGGYNEQFF. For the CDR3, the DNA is TGCGCCAGCAGCTTGGATCGGGGAGGTTACAATGAGCAGTTCTTC.

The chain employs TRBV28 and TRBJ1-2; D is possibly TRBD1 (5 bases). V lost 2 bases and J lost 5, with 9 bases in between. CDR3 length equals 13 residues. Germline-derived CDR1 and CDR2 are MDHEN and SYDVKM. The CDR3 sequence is CASSLPREYGYTF. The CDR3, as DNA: TGTGCCAGCAGTTTACCCAGGGAATATGGCTACACCTTC.

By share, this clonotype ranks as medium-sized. CDR3 DNA: TGTGCCAGCACCAGAGGGTCCCCGAACACCGGGGAGCTGTTTTTT. This encodes CASTRGSPNTGELFF. The rearrangement links TRBV7-9 to TRBJ2-2, with a tentative D call TRBD2 (5 bases). Germline V gene sequence: CDR1 SEHNR, CDR2 FQNEAQ (reference sequence). CDR3 length equals 15 residues. Trimming took off 7 bases at V and 0 bases at J, with 12 bases between the two ends.

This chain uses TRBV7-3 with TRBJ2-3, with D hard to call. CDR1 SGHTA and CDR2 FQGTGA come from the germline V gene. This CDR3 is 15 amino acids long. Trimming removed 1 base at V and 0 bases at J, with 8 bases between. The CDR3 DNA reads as TGTGCCAGCAGCTTAATGCCTGCTAGCACAGATACGCAGTATTTT. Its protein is CASSLMPASTDTQYF. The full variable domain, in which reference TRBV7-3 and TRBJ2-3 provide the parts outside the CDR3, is GAGVSQTPSNKVTEKGKYVELRCDPISGHTALYWYRQSLGQGPEFLIYFQGTGAADDSGLPNDRFFAVRPEGSVSTLKIQRTERGDSAVYLCASSLMPASTDTQYFGPGTRLTVL.

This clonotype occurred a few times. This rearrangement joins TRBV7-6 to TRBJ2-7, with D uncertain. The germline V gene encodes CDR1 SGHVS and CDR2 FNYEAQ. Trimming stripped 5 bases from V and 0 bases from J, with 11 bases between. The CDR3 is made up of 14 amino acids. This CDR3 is CASSKRTASYEQYF. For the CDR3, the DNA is TGTGCCAGCAGCAAGAGGACGGCCTCCTACGAGCAGTACTTC.

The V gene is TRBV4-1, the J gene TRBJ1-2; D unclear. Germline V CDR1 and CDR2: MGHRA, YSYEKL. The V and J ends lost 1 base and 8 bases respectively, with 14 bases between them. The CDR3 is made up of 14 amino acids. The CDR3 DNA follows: TGCGCCAGCAGCCAAGGACTATCCGGAGACGGCTACACCTTC. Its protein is CASSQGLSGDGYTF.

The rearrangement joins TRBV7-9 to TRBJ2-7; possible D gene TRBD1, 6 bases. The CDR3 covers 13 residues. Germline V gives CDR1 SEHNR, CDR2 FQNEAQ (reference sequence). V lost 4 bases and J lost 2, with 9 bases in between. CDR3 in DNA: TGTGCCAGCAGCTCGGACAGAACCTACGAGCAGTACTTC. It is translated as CASSSDRTYEQYF.

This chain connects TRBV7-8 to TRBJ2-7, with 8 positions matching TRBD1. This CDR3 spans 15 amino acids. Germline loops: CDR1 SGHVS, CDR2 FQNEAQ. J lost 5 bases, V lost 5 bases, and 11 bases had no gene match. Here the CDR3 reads CASSDTFDRGDEQYF. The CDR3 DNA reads TGTGCCAGCAGCGATACTTTTGACAGGGGCGACGAGCAGTACTTC.

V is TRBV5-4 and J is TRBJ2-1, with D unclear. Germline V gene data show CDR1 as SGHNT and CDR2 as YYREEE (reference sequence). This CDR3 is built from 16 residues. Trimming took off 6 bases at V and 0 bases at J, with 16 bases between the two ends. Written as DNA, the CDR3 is TGTGCCAGCACCACTGGGGTGCCTAGCTCCTACAATGAGCAGTTCTTC. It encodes CASTTGVPSSYNEQFF. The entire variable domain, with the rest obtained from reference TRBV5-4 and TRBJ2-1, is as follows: ETGVTQSPTHLIKTRGQQVTLRCSSQSGHNTVSWYQQALGQGPQFIFQYYREEENGRGNFPPRFSGLQFPNYSSELNVNALELDDSALYLCASTTGVPSSYNEQFFGPGTRLTVL.

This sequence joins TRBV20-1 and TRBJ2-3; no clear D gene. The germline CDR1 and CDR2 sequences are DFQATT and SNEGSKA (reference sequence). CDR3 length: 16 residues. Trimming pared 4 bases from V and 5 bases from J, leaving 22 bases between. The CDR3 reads CSAIPATPTLGDTQYF. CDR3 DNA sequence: TGCAGTGCTATACCGGCTACCCCTACTCTTGGAGATACGCAGTATTTT.

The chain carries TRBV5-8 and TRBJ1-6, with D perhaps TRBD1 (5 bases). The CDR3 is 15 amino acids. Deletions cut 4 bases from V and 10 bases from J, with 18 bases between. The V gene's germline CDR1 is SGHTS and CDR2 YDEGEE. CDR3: CASSQIYGARSPLHF. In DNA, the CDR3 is TGTGCCAGCAGCCAGATATATGGGGCAAGATCACCCCTCCACTTT.

The CDR3 region has the DNA TGTGCCAGCAGCTCAGACAGGGATGAGACCCAGTACTTC. It is translated as CASSSDRDETQYF. V is TRBV7-3 and J is TRBJ2-5; 7 nucleotides match TRBD1. CDR1 is SGHTA, CDR2 FQGTGA, per germline. V shed 4 bases, J shed 5 bases, and the junction held 4 bases outside the gene matches. This CDR3 contains 13 residues.